This TCR beta chain was found in a study of tumor-infiltrating lymphocytes in primary liver carcinoma (TCRdb year 2017). About the study as a whole: Between late 2015 and March 2016, about 5 patients in China with histopathologically diagnosed primary liver carcinoma had their tumors surgically resected. Of the five patients (three men and two women, aged 30 to 69 years), four had hepatocellular carcinoma and one had combined HCC and intrahepatic cholangiocarcinoma. The five patients had tumors staged T1-T3 N0M0, with maximum diameters ranging from 4.2 to 10 cm. Roughly 3.65 to 7.13 million productive TCRbeta reads were obtained per sample, and no significant difference in read depth was found between tissue types. TCRbeta repertoire sequencing, expression microarrays and whole-exome sequencing were combined in the study across five regions of each liver tumor, with adjacent normal tissue and blood also included. A total of 35 specimens from 5 patients underwent TCRbeta repertoire sequencing, comprising about 25 tumor regions, 5 adjacent noncancerous liver tissues and 5 peripheral blood samples. Repertoires from technical replicates were highly reproducible, with mean shared-clone rates roughly 0.9 and correlation coefficients above 0.95. What the research found in general, with its limitations: Pairs of tumor regions showed greater repertoire overlap (mean roughly 35%) than tumor-adjacent pairs (roughly 17%) or tumor-blood pairs (approximately 15%), which is consistent with antigen-driven expansion. Comparison of CD4+ and CD8+ T cell repertoires was precluded by the use of bulk unsorted samples. With just four to six patients in the study, the authors point out that the findings should be validated in a larger study. Only the TCR beta chain was sequenced, which likely underestimates true repertoire diversity because unpaired alpha chains were not captured. The top 250 clones made up a significantly larger repertoire fraction in tumors than in blood (p = 0.039).

A constant-region primer and ProtoScript II reverse transcriptase were used to reverse-transcribe TCRbeta-specific cDNA from approximately 550 ng total RNA. Construction of the TCRbeta libraries relied on three nested rounds of multiplex PCR, following a slightly modified ARM-PCR procedure. The first two PCR rounds used multiplex TRBV1-TRBV30 forward primers with a Cbeta reverse primer, each for roughly 11 cycles. Sample barcodes and Illumina adapters were added in a final 25-cycle PCR with Deep VentR polymerase. Amplicons of 200-500 bp were gel-purified with a QIAquick gel extraction kit before sequencing. An Illumina HiSeq 2500 was used to sequence the TCRbeta amplicons with 250-bp paired-end reads. The study's own analysis went as follows. Reads were quality-trimmed with Trimmomatic v0.33, and paired reads were merged with FLASH v1.2.11 to recover full CDR3 sequences. V, D and J germline segments were assigned to the rearranged TCRbeta sequences by MiGEC v1.2.1b. VDJtools v1.0.0 computed clonotype statistics and Shannon-Wiener diversity indices. To cut down on sampling bias, every analysis after diversity analysis relied on just the 250 most abundant clonotypes from each sample. The public reads were run again by TCRdb, first through fastp at Q25 and then through MiXCR, and only productive beta chains were kept. Records with the same CDR3 protein are collapsed into one entry carrying the most frequent genes and DNA. What appears here as the V and J calls and clone size reflects TCRdb's work, not the paper's. Here the sample has more than 150,000 distinct CDR3 sequences; 60% occur a single time. 72% of the sample comes from the top ten.

TRIzol reagent was used to extract blood RNA from unsorted whole blood, while the DNeasy Blood & Tissue kit provided the germline DNA. Chronic HBV infection was present in the patients, and the patients were treatment-naive at sampling. About 3.6 milliliters of peripheral blood were collected into K2EDTA tubes before surgery. Per the germline V gene, SGHDN is the CDR1 and FVKESK is the CDR2. The CDR3 measures 15 amino acids from cysteine to phenylalanine. Only CDR3 DNA is held: 45 bases, read in frame from base 1. Germline trimming: 5 bases from V, 0 bases from J; junction bases outside gene matches: 6. This clonotype has a count of ten or more. Its antigen is currently not known. Per-base qualities were not stored, and no clone one base away is much larger.

The chain employs TRBV14 and TRBJ2-7, and TRBD1 aligns with 8 junction nucleotides. The specimen was peripheral blood. The origin of this receptor is a man aged 40-49 years with primary liver carcinoma and hepatitis B virus infection. DNA sequence: TGTGCCAGCAGCTCCCGGGGACAGGACTCCTACGAGCAGTACTTC. Its protein reads: CASSSRGQDSYEQYF.